This entry is about one TCR beta chain. Likely unrecorded immune exposures existed in these nominally healthy donors. The PCR employed 60 Vbeta primers together with 13 Jbeta primers. TCRdb's table, derived via immunoSEQ multiplex PCR, lists solely in-frame clones and lacks some. The table includes approximately 100,000 clones, 75% to 80% detected once. This record comes from a study of cytomegalovirus exposure and HLA in healthy donors. The V and J ends lost 6 bases and 8 bases respectively, with 10 bases between them. The CDR3 contains 11 residues. Germline loops: CDR1 SNHLY, CDR2 FYNNEI. Input material: PBMCs. The source of this sequence is a middle-aged woman in good health and CMV-seronegative. The gene calls are TRBV2 and TRBJ1-1; D is unresolved. In nucleotides, the CDR3 is TGTGCCAGCAGCCCCAGGTCGGAAGCTTTCTTT. Amino acids: CASSPRSEAFF.